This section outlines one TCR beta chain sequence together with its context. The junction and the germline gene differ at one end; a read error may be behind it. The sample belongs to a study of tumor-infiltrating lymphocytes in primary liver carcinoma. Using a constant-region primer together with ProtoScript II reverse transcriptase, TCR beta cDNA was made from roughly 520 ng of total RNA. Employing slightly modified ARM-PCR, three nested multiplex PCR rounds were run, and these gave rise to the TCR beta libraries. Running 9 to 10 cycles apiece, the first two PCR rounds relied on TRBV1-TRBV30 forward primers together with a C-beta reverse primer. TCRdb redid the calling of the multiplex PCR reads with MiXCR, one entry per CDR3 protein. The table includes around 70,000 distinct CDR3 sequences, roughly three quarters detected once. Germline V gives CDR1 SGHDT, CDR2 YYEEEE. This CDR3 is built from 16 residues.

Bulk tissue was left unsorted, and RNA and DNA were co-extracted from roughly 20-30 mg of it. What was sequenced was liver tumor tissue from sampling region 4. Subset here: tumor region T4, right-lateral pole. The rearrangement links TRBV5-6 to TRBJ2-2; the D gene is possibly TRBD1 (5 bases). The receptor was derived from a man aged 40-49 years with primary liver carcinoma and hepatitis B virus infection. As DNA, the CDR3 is TGTGCCAGCAGCTTGAACAGGATGTTGTTCACCAGGGAGCTGTTTTTT. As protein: CASSLNRMLFTRELFF. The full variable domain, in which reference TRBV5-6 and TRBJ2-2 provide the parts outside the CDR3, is DAGVTQSPTHLIKTRGQQVTLRCSPKSGHDTVSWYQQALGQGPQFIFQYYEEEERQRGNFPDRFSGHQFPNYSSELNVNALLLGDSALYLCASSLNRMLFTRELFFGEGSRLTVL.